This T cell receptor (beta chain) derives from a study of cytomegalovirus exposure and HLA in healthy donors. The germline CDR1 and CDR2 sequences are SGHRS and YFSETQ. After removal of 5 bases from V and 0 bases from J, the junction contained 6 bases not matched to a gene. This CDR3 contains 16 residues. Study-wide findings and caveats: Excluded: some indistinguishable V segments such as TRBV6-2 and TRBV6-3. The majority of CMV-associated TCR beta chains were reported as apparently HLA-restricted in a later analysis. An analysis was carried out at a later point. It showed that HLA-associated TCR beta chains were more clonally expanded than equally common non-associated chains.

In the PCR, 60 Vbeta and 13 Jbeta primers were used. In the original analysis: Approximately 87 million unique TCR beta chains, roughly 12 million shared, were counted in a later analysis. TCRdb's table, derived via immunoSEQ multiplex PCR, lists solely in-frame clones and lacks some. D and trimming come from the DNA, and the V and J calls and clone size come from that table. Of about 130,000 clones listed, over 80% are singletons. As regards this clone: The antigen is unknown.

This receptor was taken from a man aged 35-49 years in good health and CMV-seronegative. Sequenced input: PBMCs. The chain couples TRBV5-1 to TRBJ2-2; 8 nucleotides match TRBD1. The CDR3 spells CASSYGTGPNTGELFF. CDR3 DNA sequence: TGCGCCAGCAGTTATGGGACAGGACCGAACACCGGGGAGCTGTTTTTT.